These 9 T cell receptor beta chains share one sample of origin, sequenced in a study of spatial heterogeneity in lung cancer. TCRdb reanalysed the 5' RACE reads using MiXCR and keeps one entry per CDR3 protein. The data show about 35,000 distinct CDR3 sequences, 3% to 3.5% seen once. Time point: sample taken at primary tumor resection. This sample comprised normal lung tissue next to the tumor, obtained at surgery. Receptors were obtained from a male donor with early-stage non-small cell lung cancer.

At least ten counts were recorded for this clonotype. V and J are TRBV18 and TRBJ1-1, with 7 bases identical to TRBD1. The CDR3 loop spans 12 amino acids. V was pared by 6 bases and J by 9 bases, with 7 bases of the junction left unmatched. From germline, CDR1 is KGHSH and CDR2 LQKENI. CDR3 amino acids: CASSPIQGQAFF. The CDR3 DNA follows: TGTGCCAGCTCTCCCATACAGGGGCAAGCTTTCTTT.

This clonotype was seen at least ten times. The CDR3 DNA follows: TGCAGTGCCGGGGGGCTTGACAGTACGGAAAGCAATCAGCCCCAGCATTTT. Translating gives CSAGGLDSTESNQPQHF. V usage is TRBV20-1 and J usage is TRBJ1-5, with D possibly TRBD1 on 6 matching bases. V was cut by 6 bases and J by 1 base, with 22 bases left in between. In germline, CDR1 is DFQATT, CDR2 SNEGSKA (reference sequence). This CDR3 is built from 17 residues.

The sample holds many counts of this clonotype. The genes are TRBV6-5 and TRBJ2-2, with unresolved D. Trimming cost V 2 bases and J 4 bases, with 8 bases left between them. The germline gives CDR1 MNHEY, CDR2 SVGAGI. The CDR3 is 14 residues long. CDR3 nucleotide sequence: TGTGCCAGCAGTTACATTCCGGTCACCGGGGAGCTGTTTTTT. As protein: CASSYIPVTGELFF.

This clonotype was seen at least ten times. This chain links TRBV20-1 with TRBJ2-3; no definite D call. The CDR3 runs 14 residues. V was cut by 4 bases and J by 2 bases, with 13 bases left in between. Germline V gene data show CDR1 as DFQATT and CDR2 as SNEGSKA (reference sequence). The CDR3 protein is CSAIAVGNTDTQYF. The CDR3 coding sequence is TGCAGTGCTATCGCGGTGGGGAACACAGATACGCAGTATTTT.

This chain connects TRBV4-2 to TRBJ1-5; a weak D match, TRBD1 (5 bases). This CDR3 is built from 16 residues. Trimming took 0 bases from V and 3 from J, leaving 12 bases between them. Germline CDR1 LGHNA, CDR2 YNFKEQ. The CDR3 sequence: CASSQDRDGYNQPQHF. The CDR3 DNA follows: TGTGCCAGCAGCCAAGATAGGGACGGGTACAATCAGCCCCAGCATTTT.

This clonotype was seen at least ten times. The rearrangement joins TRBV20-1 to TRBJ1-5, with TRBD1 matching 7 bases. The CDR3 consists of 14 residues. Germline assignment: CDR1 DFQATT and CDR2 SNEGSKA (reference sequence). J lost 3 bases, V lost 2 bases, and 4 bases had no gene match. CDR3: CSARPGGTNQPQHF. The CDR3 region has the DNA TGCAGTGCTAGACCAGGGGGGACCAATCAGCCCCAGCATTTT.

This clonotype was observed at least ten times. Germline and junction disagree at one end, which may indicate a read error. The J gene is TRBJ1-1, the V gene TRBV5-1; the D gene is possibly TRBD1 (6 bases). The CDR3 has 15 residues. Germline lookup yields CDR1 SGHRS and CDR2 YFSETQ. CDR3 loop: CVSSLVTGLNTEAFF. The DNA of the CDR3 is TGCGTCAGCAGCTTAGTGACAGGACTGAACACTGAAGCTTTCTTT.

This clonotype appeared many times. V is TRBV6-5 and J is TRBJ1-5; maybe TRBD1 (5 bases). Per germline, CDR1 MNHEY and CDR2 SVGAGI. V was clipped by 9 bases and J by 7 bases, with 10 bases between them. The CDR3 loop spans 11 amino acids. CDR3 nucleotides: TGTGCCAGTGGTAGGGACCAGCCCCAGCATTTT. Residues: CASGRDQPQHF.

This clonotype has only a few counts. The chain is built from TRBV5-6 and TRBJ1-2, with TRBD1 as a possible D gene (5 bases). This CDR3 contains 15 residues. The germline gives CDR1 SGHDT, CDR2 YYEEEE. Trimming took off 3 bases at V and 4 bases at J, with 16 bases between the two ends. CDR3 DNA: TGTGCCAGCAGCTCCAGGGACGGGGGAACCTATGGCTACACCTTC. Translated, it gives CASSSRDGGTYGYTF.